A single sample is the source of the 10 T cell receptor beta chains below, sequenced in a study of T cell repertoires in cytomegalovirus infection. TCRdb itself ran the reads through MiXCR, one entry per CDR3 protein. The sample shows around 450,000 distinct CDR3 sequences, about 33% of them seen only once. Material: PBMCs. These receptors were taken from a human donor in good health (CMV status not recorded). Some clones in this sample may be carry-over from other donors' samples.

The chain recombines TRBV7-2 with TRBJ2-7; 7 nucleotides match TRBD2. With V trimmed by 5 bases and J by 1 base, 14 bases remained unmatched. From germline, CDR1 is SGHTA and CDR2 FQGNSA. The CDR3 covers 17 residues. The CDR3 here is CASSLNIVGGESYEQYF. In nucleotides, the CDR3 is TGTGCCAGCAGCCTAAACATAGTGGGGGGGGAATCCTACGAGCAGTACTTC.

This clonotype was seen a few times. The chain employs TRBV5-6 and TRBJ1-1; no clear D. The CDR3 consists of 18 residues. CDR1 and CDR2 from the germline V gene are SGHDT and YYEEEE. Deletions cut 3 bases from V and 1 base from J, with 22 bases between. The CDR3 DNA follows: TGTGCCAGCAGCTCCCAAAGGACGGGGTGGGATCAGAACACTGAAGCTTTCTTT. Translating it yields CASSSQRTGWDQNTEAFF. Full variable domain (outside the CDR3, taken from reference TRBV5-6 and TRBJ1-1): DAGVTQSPTHLIKTRGQQVTLRCSPKSGHDTVSWYQQALGQGPQFIFQYYEEEERQRGNFPDRFSGHQFPNYSSELNVNALLLGDSALYLCASSSQRTGWDQNTEAFFGQGTRLTVV.

The chain is built from TRBV12-3 or TRBV12-4 and TRBJ1-3; D remains ambiguous. Trimming took 6 bases from V and 0 from J, leaving 15 bases between them. The CDR3 extends over 16 amino acids. Here the CDR3 reads CASSPRSSYSGNTIYF. CDR3 bases: TGTGCCAGCAGCCCCCGAAGTAGCTACTCTGGAAACACCATATATTTT.

This chain uses TRBV6-1 with TRBJ1-5, with 9 bases matching TRBD1. CDR1 is MNHNS, CDR2 SASEGT, per germline. The V segment lost 5 bases and the J segment 3 bases; nucleotides outside the gene matches: 8. This CDR3 is 16 amino acids long. CDR3 residues: CASSRSGTGNNQPQHF. DNA of the CDR3: TGTGCCAGCAGTCGCTCCGGGACAGGGAACAATCAGCCCCAGCATTTT.

This CDR3 is CAISTLTRSQFF. The CDR3 coding sequence is TGTGCCATCAGTACCTTAACTCGGTCGCAGTTCTTC. V usage is TRBV10-3 and J usage is TRBJ2-1; D is unresolved. V shed 5 bases and J shed 12 bases, with 14 bases lying between them. The germline CDR1 and CDR2 sequences are ENHRY and SYGVKD. CDR3 length: 12 amino acids.

This chain connects TRBV7-4 to TRBJ1-1; TRBD1 matches at 7 bases. Unmatched junction bases numbered 5, after V lost 5 bases and J lost 2 bases. Germline-derived CDR1 and CDR2 are SGHVT and SQSDAQ. The CDR3 consists of 14 residues. CDR3 in amino acids: CASSNAGGNTEAFF. The CDR3 coding sequence is TGTGCCAGCAGCAATGCAGGGGGTAACACTGAAGCTTTCTTT.

Ten or more counts support this clonotype. This sequence joins TRBV7-6 and TRBJ1-5; 9 nucleotides agree with TRBD1. Germline loops: CDR1 SGHVS, CDR2 FNYEAQ. J lost 4 bases, V lost 4 bases, and 11 bases had no gene match. CDR3 length equals 17 residues. As DNA, the CDR3 is TGTGCCAGCAGCTCAGGCCGCCGGGACAGGGTAAATCAGCCCCAGCATTTT. It specifies CASSSGRRDRVNQPQHF.

The CDR3 sequence is CASSQGVSSNEKLFF. Written as DNA, the CDR3 is TGTGCCAGCTCACAGGGGGTCAGCTCTAATGAAAAACTGTTTTTT. J is TRBJ1-4 and V is TRBV18; D perhaps matches TRBD1 (6 bases). V was shortened by 4 bases and J by 3 bases, with 12 bases between the two germline ends. The germline CDR1 and CDR2 sequences are KGHSH and LQKENI. The length of the CDR3 is 15 residues.

This clonotype appeared a few times. The chain recombines TRBV6-1 with TRBJ2-2; D is tentatively TRBD1 or TRBD2 (5 bases each). Germline CDR1 MNHNS, CDR2 SASEGT. This CDR3 comprises 15 residues. V lost 4 bases, J lost 1 base, and 10 bases lay in between. Written as DNA, the CDR3 is TGTGCCAGCAGTGGGTTGAGGGGGAACACCGGGGAGCTGTTTTTT. This encodes CASSGLRGNTGELFF.

This clonotype turned up a few times. The chain is built from TRBV12-3 or TRBV12-4 and TRBJ2-7; D perhaps matches TRBD1 (6 bases). This CDR3 spans 14 amino acids. V lost 5 bases, J lost 3 bases, and 14 bases lay in between. The CDR3 sequence is CASSPAETGYEQYF. Written as DNA, the CDR3 is TGTGCCAGCAGTCCTGCCGAGACAGGCTACGAGCAGTACTTC.